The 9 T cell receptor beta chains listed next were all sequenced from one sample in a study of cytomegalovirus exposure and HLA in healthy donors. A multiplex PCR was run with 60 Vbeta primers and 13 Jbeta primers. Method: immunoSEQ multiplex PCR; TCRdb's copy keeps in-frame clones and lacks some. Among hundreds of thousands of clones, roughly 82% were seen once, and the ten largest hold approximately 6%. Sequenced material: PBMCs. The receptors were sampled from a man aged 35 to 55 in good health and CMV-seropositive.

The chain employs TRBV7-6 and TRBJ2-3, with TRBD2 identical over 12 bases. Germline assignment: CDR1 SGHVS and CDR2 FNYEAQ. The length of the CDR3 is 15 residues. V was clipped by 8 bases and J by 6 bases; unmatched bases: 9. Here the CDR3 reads CASGLAGGPEDTQYF. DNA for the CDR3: TGTGCCAGCGGTCTAGCGGGAGGGCCGGAGGATACGCAGTATTTT.

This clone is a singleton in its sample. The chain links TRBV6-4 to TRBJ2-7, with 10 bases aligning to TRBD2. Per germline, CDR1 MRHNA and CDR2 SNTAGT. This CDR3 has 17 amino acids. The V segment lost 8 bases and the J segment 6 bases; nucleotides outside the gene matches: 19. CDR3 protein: CASCWASGSSPGAEQYV. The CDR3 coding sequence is TGTGCCAGCTGCTGGGCTAGCGGGAGTTCCCCCGGAGCCGAGCAGTACGTC.

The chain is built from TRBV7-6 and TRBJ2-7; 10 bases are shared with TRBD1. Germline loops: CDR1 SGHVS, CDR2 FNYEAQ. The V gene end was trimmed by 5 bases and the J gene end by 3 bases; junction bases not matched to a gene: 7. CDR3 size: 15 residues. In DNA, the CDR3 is TGTGCCAGCAGCACCCTGACAGGGGGCAACTACGAGCAGTACTTC. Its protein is CASSTLTGGNYEQYF.

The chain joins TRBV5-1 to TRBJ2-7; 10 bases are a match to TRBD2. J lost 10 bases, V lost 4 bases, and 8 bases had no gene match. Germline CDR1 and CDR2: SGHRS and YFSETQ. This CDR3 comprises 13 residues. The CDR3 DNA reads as TGCGCCAGCAGCCTCGGGACTAGCGCGGAACAGTACTTC. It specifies CASSLGTSAEQYF.

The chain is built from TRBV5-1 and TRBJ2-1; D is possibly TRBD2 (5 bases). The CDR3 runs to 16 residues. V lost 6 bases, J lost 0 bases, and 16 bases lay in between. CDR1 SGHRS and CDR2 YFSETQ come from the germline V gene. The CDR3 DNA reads TGCGCCAGCAAAAAGAGGGAAGCAAGCTCCTACAATGAGCAGTTCTTC. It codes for CASKKREASSYNEQFF. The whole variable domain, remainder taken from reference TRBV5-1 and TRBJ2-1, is KAGVTQTPRYLIKTRGQQVTLSCSPISGHRSVSWYQQTPGQGLQFLFEYFSETQRNKGNFPGRFSGRQFSNSRSEMNVSTLELGDSALYLCASKKREASSYNEQFFGPGTRLTVL.

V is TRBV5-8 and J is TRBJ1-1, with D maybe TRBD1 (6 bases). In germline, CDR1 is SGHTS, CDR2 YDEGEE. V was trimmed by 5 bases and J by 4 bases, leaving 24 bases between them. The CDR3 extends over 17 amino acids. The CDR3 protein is CASRARDTRPSGTEAFF. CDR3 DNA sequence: TGTGCCAGCAGAGCACGGGACACCCGACCATCGGGCACTGAAGCTTTCTTT.

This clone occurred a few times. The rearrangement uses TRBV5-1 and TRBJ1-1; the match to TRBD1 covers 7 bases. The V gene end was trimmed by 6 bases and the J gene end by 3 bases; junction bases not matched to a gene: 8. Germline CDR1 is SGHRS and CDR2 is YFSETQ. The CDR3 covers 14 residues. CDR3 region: CASKSGGEYTEAFF. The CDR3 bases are TGCGCCAGCAAGTCAGGGGGTGAATACACTGAAGCTTTCTTT.

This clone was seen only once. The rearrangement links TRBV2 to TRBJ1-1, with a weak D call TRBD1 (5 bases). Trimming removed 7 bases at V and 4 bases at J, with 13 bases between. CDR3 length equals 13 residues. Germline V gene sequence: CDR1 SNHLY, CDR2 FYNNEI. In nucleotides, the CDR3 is TGTGCCAGCAAGGATACAAGGGGCACTGAAGCTTTCTTT. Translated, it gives CASKDTRGTEAFF.

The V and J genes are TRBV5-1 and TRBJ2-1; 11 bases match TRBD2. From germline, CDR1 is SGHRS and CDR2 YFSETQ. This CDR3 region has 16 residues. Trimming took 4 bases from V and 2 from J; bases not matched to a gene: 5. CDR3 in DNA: TGCGCCAGCAGCCCTCTAGCGGGAGGCACCTACAATGAGCAGTTCTTC. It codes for CASSPLAGGTYNEQFF.